This is a list of T cell receptor beta chains from one sample in a study of shared clonotypes between healthy human individuals. Profiling relied on immunoSEQ multiplex PCR, and the TCRdb table lists in-frame clones only, not all of them. The table lists around 620,000 clones, approximately 95% of them singletons, with around 0.11% in the top ten. The source material was naive CD8+ T cells sorted from blood. All receptors come from a young woman in good health. Each CDR3 is given with its conserved first and last residue. D genes are given only for firm matches.

D | J | V | CDR3 | DNA
TRBD2 | TRBJ2-7 | TRBV19 | CASSTGTSGYEQYF | TGTGCCAGTAGTACCGGGACTAGCGGCTACGAGCAGTACTTC
NA | TRBJ1-1 | TRBV5-4 | CASSLSPGGSNTEAFF | TGTGCCAGCAGCCTAAGCCCGGGAGGGTCGAACACTGAAGCTTTCTTT
TRBD2 | TRBJ2-2 | TRBV27 | CASSLGTKNTGELFF | TGTGCCAGCAGTCTCGGGACTAAGAACACCGGGGAGCTGTTTTTT
NA | TRBJ1-3 | TRBV4-1 | CASSQGAHGYSGNTIYF | TGCGCCAGCAGCCAAGGCGCTCACGGCTACTCTGGAAACACCATATATTTT
TRBD2 | TRBJ2-7 | TRBV4-1 | CASSQDRIAGGSEQYF | TGCGCCAGCAGCCAAGATCGAATAGCGGGAGGTTCCGAGCAGTACTTC
NA | TRBJ1-2 | TRBV13 | CASSLKGIIPSYGYTF | TGTGCCAGCAGCTTAAAGGGGATTATTCCTTCTTATGGCTACACCTTC
TRBD1 | TRBJ2-7 | TRBV29-1 | CSVAQGVTYEQYF | TGCAGCGTTGCTCAGGGGGTTACCTACGAGCAGTACTTC
TRBD2 | TRBJ2-1 | TRBV28 | CASRGSGGYNEQFF | TGTGCCAGCAGGGGGTCGGGGGGCTACAATGAGCAGTTCTTC
TRBD2 | TRBJ2-7 | TRBV19 | CASSDPGLADAQYF | TGTGCCAGTAGCGACCCGGGACTAGCGGATGCGCAGTACTTC
TRBD2 | TRBJ2-2 | TRBV4-2 | CASSQGNSGMVGGELFF | TGTGCCAGCAGCCAAGGAAATAGCGGGATGGTAGGCGGGGAGCTGTTTTTT
NA | TRBJ1-2 | TRBV27 | CASSPLAPRGSYGYTF | TGTGCCAGCAGTCCATTAGCCCCCAGGGGTTCCTATGGCTACACCTTC
TRBD2 | TRBJ2-2 | TRBV7-6 | CASRPGTSGSYTGELFF | TGTGCCAGCAGACCAGGGACTAGCGGGAGCTACACCGGGGAGCTGTTTTTT
TRBD1 | TRBJ1-5 | TRBV2 | CASSTGGFGQPQHF | TGTGCCAGCAGCACAGGGGGCTTCGGTCAGCCCCAGCATTTT
NA | TRBJ2-1 | TRBV5-1 | CASSLFGSYNEQFF | TGCGCCAGCAGCTTGTTCGGGTCCTACAATGAGCAGTTCTTC
TRBD2 | TRBJ2-3 | TRBV29-1 | CSVELASGSSDTQYF | TGCAGCGTTGAGCTGGCTAGCGGGAGTTCGGATACGCAGTATTTT
NA | TRBJ1-1 | TRBV19 | CASSGWTETNTEAFF | TGTGCCAGTAGTGGATGGACAGAAACGAACACTGAAGCTTTCTTT
NA | TRBJ1-1 | TRBV5-6 | CASSLAAVGVGTEAFF | TGTGCCAGCAGCTTGGCGGCGGTGGGAGTGGGCACTGAAGCTTTCTTT
TRBD1 | TRBJ1-2 | TRBV11-2 | CASSTRTGTYYGYTF | TGTGCCAGCAGCACCAGGACAGGGACGTACTATGGCTACACCTTC
NA | TRBJ1-2 | TRBV6-5 | CASSSGGSPEDGYTF | TGTGCCAGCAGTTCGGGGGGATCCCCCGAGGATGGCTACACCTTC
NA | TRBJ2-2 | TRBV28 | CASFGPRGEPDTGELFF | TGTGCCAGCTTTGGACCCCGGGGAGAGCCGGACACCGGGGAGCTGTTTTTT
TRBD2 | TRBJ2-2 | TRBV28 | CASRRPTSGRAPGELFF | TGTGCCAGCAGAAGGCCCACTAGCGGGAGGGCCCCGGGGGAGCTGTTTTTT
TRBD2 | TRBJ2-1 | TRBV9 | CASSVASGRFSSNEQFF | TGTGCCAGCAGCGTTGCTAGCGGGAGATTTTCGTCGAATGAGCAGTTCTTC
NA | TRBJ2-7 | TRBV7-9 | CASSPGDAGHSSYEQYF | TGTGCCAGCAGCCCAGGCGACGCGGGCCATAGCTCCTACGAGCAGTACTTC